This entry features one T cell receptor (beta chain) sequence. This clone was picked up one time. The target of this receptor is not known. One base away there is no much larger clone; base qualities are not given. At the junction V is shortened by 5 bases and J by 2 bases; bases outside the gene matches: 3. The CDR3 has 15 amino acids, counting the end cysteine and phenylalanine. Of all the DNA, just the CDR3 is kept, 45 bases in frame from base 1. As encoded in the germline V gene (reference sequence), CDR1 is SEHNR while CDR2 is FQNEAQ. The entry originates in a study of T cell clonotyping in hematopoietic cell transplantation (TCRdb year 2021). Some background on the complete study: In the study, fewer than 150 blood samples were gathered from 30 to 40 consecutive transplant recipients and their related donors. Patients were recruited between 2015 and 2017 and followed until late 2020 or death. Summary of the overall study and its limitations: Sample size was limited, and cells were not sorted, so CD4 and CD8 repertoire contributions could not be separated. Just a small fraction of recipient repertoires overlapped with donor repertoires, and more than 97% appeared de novo at the given depth. After transplant, TCR diversity in recipients dropped, and pathologically expanded clonotypes climbed progressively between day 30 and day 180. Broader TCR repertoire diversity after transplant was predicted by Inverse Simpson Index values from donors and from recipients before transplant.

The sample's time point, from its label and the paper: 180 days after allo-HCT. Recipient blood was collected about 28 days before transplant and at days 30, 100 and 180 after transplant. Using Nuclei Lysis Solution, genomic DNA was extracted from unfractionated peripheral blood mononuclear cells that were either fresh or cryopreserved. The immunoSEQ assay, a bias-controlled multiplex PCR using V- and J-specific primers, was used to amplify TCR beta CDR3 regions from genomic DNA. A second PCR step added a proprietary barcode and Illumina adapter sequences to the CDR3 amplicons. CDR3 libraries were sequenced on an Illumina MiSeq instrument. In the paper's pipeline: Export and quality control were performed with immunoSEQ Analyzer 3.0, and downstream analyses were performed with R Bioconductor and Immunarch. Only productive rearrangements within the normalized downsampled data set were used in the calculation of repertoire metrics. In the normalized cohort, a clonotype counted as pathologically expanded if the clonotype was larger than 5 templates. The Inverse Simpson Index was used to measure repertoire diversity. To capture all clonotypes, CMV-specificity analyses were performed on the non-normalized data set. TCRdb retrieved this table from immuneACCESS and kept in-frame rearrangements only. Not all clones are present; in checked studies, unresolved V genes account for under half, and no reason is known for the remainder. Clonal size and the V and J genes are those of that table, whereas D and trimming came from the DNA. Recorded for this sample are approximately 9,000 clones; roughly 85% of them occurred a single time. About 49% of the sample rests with the top ten.

The chain was built from TRBV7-9 and TRBJ1-3, with TRBD1 identical over 10 junction bases. This clonotype was obtained from a female patient in her forties or fifties who had an allogeneic stem cell transplant from a related donor, so the T cells may come from the graft donor. Some clones in this sample may be carry-over from other donors' samples. The material sequenced was peripheral blood mononuclear cells, taken 180 days after allogeneic stem cell transplant. The nucleotide sequence reads TGTGCCAGCAGCCAAGACAGGGGGCCTGGAAACACCATATATTTT. The translation is CASSQDRGPGNTIYF.